The rows below give T cell receptor beta chains drawn from one sample of a study of T cell changes during pregnancy in multiple sclerosis. Generated by immunoSEQ multiplex PCR, the TCRdb table keeps only in-frame clones and is missing some. The data hold some 68,000 clones, with about 91% observed a single time. The material was peripheral blood, obtained in the second trimester of pregnancy. All receptors derive from a female donor in good health, enrolled as a control in a pregnancy study. CDR3s include the opening cysteine and the closing phenylalanine or tryptophan. Each record gives: V gene, J gene, D gene, clone size, CDR3 protein, CDR3 DNA. The D gene is left open where the match is weak. Size is stated for part of the rows, as once, few or many counts, or as a class when the clone is expanded.

TRBV30,TRBJ1-2,NA,NA,CAWSHIQVYGYTF,TGTGCCTGGAGTCACATACAGGTTTATGGCTACACCTTC
TRBV28,TRBJ2-1,NA,NA,CASSFERGQGLAGGLGDEQFF,TGTGCCAGCAGTTTCGAGCGGGGACAGGGATTAGCGGGGGGCCTCGGTGATGAGCAGTTCTTC
TRBV7-9,TRBJ2-5,NA,NA,CASSLTGIGRQETQYF,TGTGCCAGCAGCTTAACCGGTATCGGGAGACAAGAGACCCAGTACTTC
TRBV19,TRBJ2-2,TRBD2,NA,CASSPHRTSGDTGELFF,TGTGCCAGTAGTCCCCACCGGACTAGCGGGGACACCGGGGAGCTGTTTTTT
TRBV6-5,TRBJ1-5,NA,NA,CASRRHGEGEPQHF,TGTGCCAGCAGGAGGCATGGGGAGGGCGAGCCCCAGCATTTT
TRBV5-1,TRBJ2-1,TRBD2,NA,CASSQILAGGEDEQFF,TGCGCCAGCAGCCAAATCCTAGCGGGAGGCGAAGATGAGCAGTTCTTC
TRBV5-6,TRBJ2-7,NA,NA,CASSSVDSRGAKYF,TGTGCCAGCAGCTCAGTGGACAGTCGGGGGGCGAAGTACTTC
TRBV5-6,TRBJ2-7,NA,NA,CASSLGTASYEQYF,TGTGCCAGCAGCTTGGGGACAGCCTCCTACGAGCAGTACTTC
TRBV19,TRBJ1-1,NA,once,CASSIGQQAFF,TGTGCCAGTAGTATCGGACAGCAAGCTTTCTTT
TRBV6-4,TRBJ2-3,TRBD2,once,CASSDSSGSADTQYF,TGTGCCAGCAGTGACTCGAGCGGGAGTGCAGATACGCAGTATTTT
TRBV29-1,TRBJ1-1,TRBD1,once,CSVRTGDSTEAFF,TGCAGCGTGAGGACAGGTGATTCCACTGAAGCTTTCTTT
TRBV6-5,TRBJ1-1,NA,NA,CASSYSNRVELEAFF,TGTGCCAGCAGTTACTCGAACAGGGTAGAGCTTGAAGCTTTCTTT
TRBV28,TRBJ1-1,NA,few,CASSPLSEAFF,TGTGCCAGCAGTCCCCTCAGTGAAGCTTTCTTT
TRBV5-1,TRBJ2-2,NA,few,CASSLATVNTGELFF,TGCGCCAGCAGCTTGGCGACAGTAAACACCGGGGAGCTGTTTTTT
TRBV7-2,TRBJ2-5,NA,few,CASSLGGAQETQYF,TGTGCCAGCAGCTTAGGGGGAGCGCAAGAGACCCAGTACTTC
TRBV7-9,TRBJ1-3,NA,NA,CASSQTSGNTIYF,TGTGCCAGCAGCCAGACTTCTGGAAACACCATATATTTT
TRBV6-5,TRBJ1-1,TRBD1,NA,CASRRQGGMNTEAFF,TGTGCCAGCAGAAGACAGGGAGGAATGAACACTGAAGCTTTCTTT
TRBV7-9,TRBJ2-7,TRBD1,once,CASSLGQGAYEQYF,TGTGCCAGCAGCCTCGGACAGGGGGCCTACGAGCAGTACTTC
TRBV29-1,TRBJ2-7,NA,once,CSVGGVGQLTSYEQYF,TGCAGCGTTGGCGGGGTTGGGCAGCTGACCTCCTACGAGCAGTACTTC
TRBV6-1,TRBJ2-7,NA,NA,CASSEAQGSSYEQYF,TGTGCCAGCAGTGAAGCGCAGGGAAGCTCCTACGAGCAGTACTTC
TRBV20-1,TRBJ2-7,TRBD1,NA,CSANRGGEQYF,TGCAGTGCCAACAGGGGTGGCGAGCAGTACTTC
TRBV7-9,TRBJ2-1,TRBD2,NA,CASRKTSGSFQEQFF,TGTGCCAGCAGGAAGACTAGCGGGAGCTTTCAAGAGCAGTTCTTC
TRBV28,TRBJ2-6,TRBD1,NA,CASSPIPGQGGMRGANVLTF,TGTGCCAGCAGTCCAATACCGGGACAGGGGGGAATGCGTGGGGCCAACGTCCTGACTTTC
TRBV14,TRBJ2-7,NA,NA,CASSPTGVSYEQYF,TGTGCCAGCAGCCCTACGGGGGTCTCCTACGAGCAGTACTTC
TRBV15,TRBJ1-3,NA,NA,CATSSSNREHTIYF,TGTGCCACCAGCAGCAGCAACAGGGAACACACCATATATTTT
TRBV19,TRBJ1-4,TRBD1,NA,CASSTTGNEKLFF,TGTGCCAGTAGTACGACAGGGAATGAAAAACTGTTTTTT
TRBV27,TRBJ2-1,NA,once,CASKGGQFDNEQFF,TGTGCCAGCAAGGGGGGACAGTTCGACAATGAGCAGTTCTTC
TRBV7-3,TRBJ2-3,NA,NA,CASSLRGVTDTQYF,TGTGCCAGCAGCTTAAGGGGCGTCACAGATACGCAGTATTTT
TRBV21-1,TRBJ2-7,NA,NA,CASSMASGPTYEQYF,TGTGCCAGCAGCATGGCTAGCGGGCCTACCTACGAGCAGTACTTC
TRBV7-9,TRBJ2-1,TRBD2,NA,CASSFYSGRANTEQFF,TGTGCCAGCAGCTTCTATAGCGGGAGGGCCAATACTGAGCAGTTCTTC
TRBV7-9,TRBJ1-1,TRBD1,once,CASSLAMGQGSYYATEAFF,TGTGCCAGCAGCTTAGCGATGGGACAGGGTTCCTACTACGCGACTGAAGCTTTCTTT
TRBV7-9,TRBJ2-5,NA,NA,CASSSPLSEGTGETQYF,TGTGCCAGCAGTTCCCCCCTCTCTGAGGGGACTGGAGAGACCCAGTACTTC
TRBV7-2,TRBJ2-1,TRBD2,NA,CASSLARGAGEQFF,TGTGCCAGCAGCTTAGCGCGGGGGGCAGGTGAGCAGTTCTTC
TRBV30,TRBJ2-3,TRBD2,NA,CAWNLAGGLSHF,TGTGCCTGGAACCTAGCGGGAGGCCTTAGCCATTTT
TRBV14,TRBJ2-1,NA,NA,CASSQETHEQFF,TGTGCCAGCAGCCAAGAAACTCATGAGCAGTTCTTC
TRBV28,TRBJ1-5,NA,NA,CASSFPEGGQPQHF,TGTGCCAGCAGTTTCCCCGAGGGAGGTCAGCCCCAGCATTTT
TRBV6-1,TRBJ1-5,TRBD1,NA,CASSGVAQGGQPQHF,TGTGCCAGCAGTGGCGTCGCACAGGGGGGTCAGCCCCAGCATTTT
TRBV5-6,TRBJ1-1,NA,NA,CASSPSGTEAFF,TGTGCCAGCAGCCCTAGTGGCACTGAAGCTTTCTTT
TRBV28,TRBJ1-6,NA,NA,CASSTTSGSTNSPLHF,TGTGCCAGCAGTACTACCTCCGGGAGTACAAATTCACCCCTCCACTTT
TRBV7-9,TRBJ1-1,NA,NA,CASSLQNTEAFF,TGTGCCAGCAGCTTACAGAACACTGAAGCTTTCTTT
TRBV28,TRBJ1-5,NA,NA,CASSRPGGDSNQPQHF,TGTGCCAGCAGTCGGCCGGGGGGGGATAGCAATCAGCCCCAGCATTTT
TRBV6-9,TRBJ1-1,TRBD1,NA,CASSPDRVNTEAFF,TGTGCCAGCAGTCCCGACAGGGTGAACACTGAAGCTTTCTTT
TRBV18,TRBJ1-4,NA,NA,CASSPSRGEKLFF,TGTGCCAGCTCTCCCAGCAGGGGTGAAAAACTGTTTTTT
TRBV27,TRBJ2-7,TRBD2,once,CASSLGSGIITYEQYF,TGTGCCAGCAGTTTAGGTAGCGGGATCATAACATACGAGCAGTACTTC
TRBV29-1,TRBJ1-2,TRBD1,NA,CSVEEGTGGGKGGYTF,TGCAGCGTTGAAGAGGGAACAGGGGGCGGCAAGGGGGGCTACACCTTC